Only a few counts were recorded for the clone carrying this TCR beta chain. What it binds is not known. The CDR3 length is 15 residues. Looked up from germline, CDR1 is MDHEN and CDR2 is SYDVKM. Trimming removed 5 bases from V and 2 bases from J; junction bases left unmatched: 7. These data belong to a study of blood T cells in healthy people across ages. Study-level results: TCR beta diversity was tightly associated with the proportion of naive T cells.

With a J-beta primer mix and a sample-barcoded 5' primer, a second PCR ran about 6 to 11 cycles. Each sample yielded at least 2.5 million CDR3-containing paired-end reads. In TCRdb, the 5' RACE reads were re-called with MiXCR into one record per CDR3 protein. The repertoire holds more than 800,000 distinct CDR3 sequences, with about 30% as singletons. The TCR originated in an elderly woman in good health. The sample comprised blood. The chain carries TRBV28 and TRBJ2-7; TRBD1 matches 9 bases. The CDR3 sequence: CASSTWDRVAYEQYF. In DNA form, the CDR3 reads TGTGCCAGCAGTACATGGGACAGGGTGGCCTACGAGCAGTACTTC.